This entry lists 4 T cell receptor beta chains sequenced from one sample in a study of blood T cell repertoires in COVID-19. TCRdb's table, derived via immunoSEQ multiplex PCR, lists solely in-frame clones and lacks some. The data contain about 190,000 clones, over 70% of them singletons. The sample was peripheral blood. These receptors were obtained from a man between 60 and 75 years old with acute or convalescent COVID-19.

The CDR3 region has the DNA TGTGCCAGCAGTGGCCCTAGCGGGGGGCCGAAGTCCACCGGGGAGCTGTTTTTT. This encodes CASSGPSGGPKSTGELFF. V is TRBV6-1 and J is TRBJ2-2; the match to TRBD2 covers 11 bases. Losses at the gene ends were 4 bases for V and 4 bases for J; bases not matched to a gene: 11. Per the germline V gene, CDR1 is MNHNS and CDR2 is SASEGT. The CDR3 totals 18 residues.

The genes are TRBV7-9 and TRBJ2-3; 14 bases agree with TRBD2. Germline V gives CDR1 SEHNR, CDR2 FQNEAQ (reference sequence). The CDR3 has 17 residues. V shed 4 bases, J shed 6 bases, and the junction held 9 bases outside the gene matches. CDR3 region: CASSSSTSGGAEDTQYF. For the CDR3, the DNA is TGTGCCAGCAGCTCATCGACTAGCGGGGGGGCGGAGGATACGCAGTATTTT.

As for this clone: The sample holds other DNA sequences that translate to the same CDR3. J is TRBJ1-4 and V is TRBV5-1; no definite D call. The length of the CDR3 is 15 residues. CDR1 SGHRS and CDR2 YFSETQ come from the germline V gene. V gave up 0 bases and J gave up 5 bases, with 11 bases separating them. The CDR3: CASSLAGTENEKLFF. In nucleotides, the CDR3 is TGCGCCAGCAGCTTGGCCGGTACAGAAAATGAAAAACTGTTTTTT.

The V call is TRBV20-1, the J call TRBJ2-5, with 7 bases lining up with TRBD2. Unmatched junction bases numbered 9, after V lost 3 bases and J lost 5 bases. Germline CDR1 DFQATT, CDR2 SNEGSKA (reference sequence). The CDR3 consists of 14 residues. The CDR3 region is CSASIGGGGETQYF. In DNA, the CDR3 is TGCAGTGCTAGTATTGGCGGGGGTGGTGAGACCCAGTACTTC.